This TCR beta chain derives from a study of tumor T cells in aggressive B-cell lymphoma. The CDR3 is made up of 13 amino acids. Per the germline V gene, CDR1 is SQVTM and CDR2 is ANQGSEA. V lost 6 bases, J lost 11 bases, and 11 bases stayed unmatched. Some clones are missing from TCRdb's copy, which holds only in-frame ones; the method was immunoSEQ multiplex PCR. The sample gives some 2,500 clones, about 90% of which show up once; less than 5.5% is in the top ten. This clonotype was obtained from an adult with diffuse large B cell lymphoma. This chain joins TRBV29-1 and TRBJ1-5; 9 bases fit TRBD1. Sequenced sample: tumor tissue. CDR3 nucleotides: TGCAGCGTAGGACAGGGGTGGGGATCTGCCCAGCATTTT. Translated, it gives CSVGQGWGSAQHF. The full variable domain, in which reference TRBV29-1 and TRBJ1-5 provide the parts outside the CDR3, is SAVISQKPSRDICQRGTSLTIQCQVDSQVTMMFWYRQQPGQSLTLIATANQGSEATYESGFVIDKFPISRPNLTFSTLTVSNMSPEDSSIYLCSVGQGWGSAQHFGDGTRLSIL.